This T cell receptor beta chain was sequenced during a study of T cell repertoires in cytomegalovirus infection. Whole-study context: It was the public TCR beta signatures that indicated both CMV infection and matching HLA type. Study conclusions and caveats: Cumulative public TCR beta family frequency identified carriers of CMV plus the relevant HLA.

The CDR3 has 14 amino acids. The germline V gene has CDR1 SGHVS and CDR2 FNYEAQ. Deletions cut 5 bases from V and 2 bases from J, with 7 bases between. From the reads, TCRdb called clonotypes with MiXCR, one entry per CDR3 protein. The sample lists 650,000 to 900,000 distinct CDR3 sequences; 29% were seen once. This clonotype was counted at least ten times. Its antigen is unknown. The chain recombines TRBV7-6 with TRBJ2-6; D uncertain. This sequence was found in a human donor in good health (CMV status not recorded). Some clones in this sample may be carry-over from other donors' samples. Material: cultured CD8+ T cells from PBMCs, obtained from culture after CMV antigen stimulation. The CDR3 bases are TGTGCCAGCAGCCCCCGAGCTGGGGCCAACGTCCTGACTTTC. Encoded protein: CASSPRAGANVLTF. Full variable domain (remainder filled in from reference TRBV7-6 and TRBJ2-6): GAGVSQSPRYKVTKRGQDVALRCDPISGHVSLYWYRQALGQGPEFLTYFNYEAQQDKSGLPNDRFSAERPEGSISTLTIQRTEQRDSAMYRCASSPRAGANVLTFGAGSRLTVL.